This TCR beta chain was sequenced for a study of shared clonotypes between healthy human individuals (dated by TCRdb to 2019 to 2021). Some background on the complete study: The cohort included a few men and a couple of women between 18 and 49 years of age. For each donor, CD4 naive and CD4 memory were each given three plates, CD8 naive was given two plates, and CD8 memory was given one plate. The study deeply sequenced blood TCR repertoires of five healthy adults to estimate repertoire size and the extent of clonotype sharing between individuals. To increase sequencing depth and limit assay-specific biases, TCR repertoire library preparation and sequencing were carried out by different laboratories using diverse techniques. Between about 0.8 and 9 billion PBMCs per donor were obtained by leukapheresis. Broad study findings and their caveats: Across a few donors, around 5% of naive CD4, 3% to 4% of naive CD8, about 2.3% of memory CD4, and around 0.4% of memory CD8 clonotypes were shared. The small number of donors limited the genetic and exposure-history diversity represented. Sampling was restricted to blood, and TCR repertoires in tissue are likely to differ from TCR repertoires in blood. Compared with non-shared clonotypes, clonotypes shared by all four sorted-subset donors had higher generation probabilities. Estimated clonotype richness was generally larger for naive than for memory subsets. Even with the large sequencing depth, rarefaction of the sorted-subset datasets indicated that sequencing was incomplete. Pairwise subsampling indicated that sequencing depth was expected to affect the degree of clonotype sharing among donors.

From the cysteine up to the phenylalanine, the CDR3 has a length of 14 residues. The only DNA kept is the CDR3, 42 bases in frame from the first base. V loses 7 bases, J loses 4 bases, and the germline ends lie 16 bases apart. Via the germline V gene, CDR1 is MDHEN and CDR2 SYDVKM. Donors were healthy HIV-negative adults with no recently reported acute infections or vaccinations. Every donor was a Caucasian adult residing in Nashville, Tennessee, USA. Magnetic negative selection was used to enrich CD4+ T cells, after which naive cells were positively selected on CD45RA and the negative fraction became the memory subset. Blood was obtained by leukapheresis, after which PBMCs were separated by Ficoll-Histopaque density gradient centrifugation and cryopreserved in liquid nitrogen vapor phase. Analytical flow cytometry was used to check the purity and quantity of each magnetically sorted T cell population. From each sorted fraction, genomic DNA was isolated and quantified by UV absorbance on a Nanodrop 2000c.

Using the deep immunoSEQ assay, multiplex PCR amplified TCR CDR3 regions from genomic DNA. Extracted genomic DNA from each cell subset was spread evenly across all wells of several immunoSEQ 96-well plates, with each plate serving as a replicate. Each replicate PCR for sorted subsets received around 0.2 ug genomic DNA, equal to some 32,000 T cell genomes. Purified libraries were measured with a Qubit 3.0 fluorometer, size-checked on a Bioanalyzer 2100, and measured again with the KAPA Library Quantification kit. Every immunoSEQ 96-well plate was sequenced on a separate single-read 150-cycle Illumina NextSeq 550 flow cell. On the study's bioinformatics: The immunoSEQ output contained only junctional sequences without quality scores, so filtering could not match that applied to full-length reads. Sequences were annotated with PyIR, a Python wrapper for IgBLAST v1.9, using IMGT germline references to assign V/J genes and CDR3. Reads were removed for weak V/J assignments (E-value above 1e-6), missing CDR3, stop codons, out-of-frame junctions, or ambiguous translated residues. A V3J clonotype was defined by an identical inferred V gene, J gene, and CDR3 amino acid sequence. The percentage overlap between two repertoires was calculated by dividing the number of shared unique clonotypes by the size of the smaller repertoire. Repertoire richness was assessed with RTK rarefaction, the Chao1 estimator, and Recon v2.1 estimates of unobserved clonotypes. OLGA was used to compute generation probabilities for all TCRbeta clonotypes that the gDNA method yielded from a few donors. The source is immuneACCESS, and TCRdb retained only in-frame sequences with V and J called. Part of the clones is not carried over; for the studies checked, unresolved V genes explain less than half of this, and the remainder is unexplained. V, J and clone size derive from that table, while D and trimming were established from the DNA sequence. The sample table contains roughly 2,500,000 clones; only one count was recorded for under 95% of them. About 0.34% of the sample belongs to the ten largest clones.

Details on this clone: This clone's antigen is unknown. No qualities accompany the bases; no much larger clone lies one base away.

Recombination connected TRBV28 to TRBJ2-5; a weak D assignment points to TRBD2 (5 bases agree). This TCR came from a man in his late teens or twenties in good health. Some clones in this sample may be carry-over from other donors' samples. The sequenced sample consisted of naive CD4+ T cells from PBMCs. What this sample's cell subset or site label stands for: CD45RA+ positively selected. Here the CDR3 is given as CASTLERAIETQYF. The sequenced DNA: TGTGCCAGCACTCTCGAGAGGGCCATAGAGACCCAGTACTTC. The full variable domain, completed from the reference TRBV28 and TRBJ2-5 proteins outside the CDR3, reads DVKVTQSSRYLVKRTGEKVFLECVQDMDHENMFWYRQDPGLGLRLIYFSYDVKMKEKGDIPEGYSVSREKKERFSLILESASTNQTSMYLCASTLERAIETQYFGPGTRLLVL.